This entry describes one T cell receptor (beta chain). Its antigen is still unknown. This entry comes from a study of CXCR3-negative and CXCR3-positive naive CD8 T cells. cDNA libraries for TRB were generated by 5' RACE incorporating UMI labels. TCRdb re-analyzed the 5' RACE reads; it lists each CDR3 protein once, without DNA. The table counts 100,000 to 150,000 distinct CDR3 sequences; 0.59% lies in the top ten. Study-wide results and limits: The study found CXCR3 expression partially decreased after cryopreservation and ran most assays on fresh PBMCs. A higher hydrophobicity marked the TRB CDR3s of CXCR3-positive naive cells versus CXCR3-negative naive cells.

The TCR comes from a human donor in good health. Some clones in this sample may be carry-over from other donors' samples. The sequenced sample was naive CXCR3+ CD8+ T cells from blood. Subset described: CD45RO-CCR7+CD27+CD95- naive CD8+ T cells expressing CXCR3 (TNR3+).

The CDR3 here is CASSHITGGLYEQYF. The V call is TRBV14, the J call TRBJ2-7. The CDR3 runs 15 residues. The germline gives CDR1 SGHDN, CDR2 FVKESK.